The 14 T cell receptor beta chains presented below share a single source sample, sequenced in a study of response to subunit inactivated influenza vaccine. TCRdb re-called the RT-PCR reads through MiXCR, storing one row per CDR3 protein. The sample carries fewer than 800,000 distinct CDR3 sequences, around a sixth recorded once. Here the sequenced sample was PBMCs from blood, taken 12 days after vaccination. The receptors shown here come from a man aged 50-60 years who received an inactivated influenza vaccine.

This clonotype appeared a single time. The V call is TRBV20-1, the J call TRBJ2-7; D might be TRBD1 (7 bases). CDR1 and CDR2 from the germline V gene are DFQATT and SNEGSKA (reference sequence). This CDR3 contains 15 residues. V lost 4 bases, J lost 1 base, and 17 bases lay in between. The CDR3 DNA reads TGCAGTGCTACAGGGGGGCGGGACATTTCCTACGAGCAGTACTTC. The encoded protein is CSATGGRDISYEQYF.

This clonotype has only a few counts. The chain's CDR3 is CASSLHPFYEQYF. The CDR3 DNA sequence: TGTGCCAGCAGCTTACATCCCTTTTACGAGCAGTACTTC. This chain joins TRBV7-2 and TRBJ2-7; D gene uncertain. The CDR3 consists of 13 residues. V was cut by 2 bases and J by 4 bases, with 9 bases left in between. Germline values: CDR1 SGHTA, CDR2 FQGNSA.

The chain links TRBV6-6 to TRBJ2-1; no firm D call. With 3 bases removed from V and 7 bases from J, the gap between germline ends came to 4 bases. Germline V CDR1 and CDR2: MNHNY, SVGAGI (reference sequence). This CDR3 is built from 11 residues. CDR3 sequence (DNA): TGTGCCAGCAGTTATTGGAATGAGCAGTTCTTC. It encodes CASSYWNEQFF.

The chain is built from TRBV5-1 and TRBJ2-5; 7 nucleotides align to TRBD1. V was clipped by 1 base and J by 4 bases; unmatched bases: 7. The CDR3 covers 15 residues. Germline V CDR1 and CDR2: SGHRS, YFSETQ. The CDR3 sequence is CASSLIRGLGETQYF. The CDR3 DNA is TGCGCCAGCAGCTTGATAAGGGGGCTGGGAGAGACCCAGTACTTC.

This chain joins TRBV9 and TRBJ2-5; 7 positions agree with TRBD2. The CDR3 consists of 15 residues. Germline V lookup: CDR1 SGDLS, CDR2 YYNGEE. V shed 0 bases and J 4 bases; nucleotides not matched to a gene: 6. In DNA form, the CDR3 reads TGTGCCAGCAGCGTAGCGTCGGGGGGAGGAGAGACCCAGTACTTC. Its translation: CASSVASGGGETQYF.

This clonotype was seen only a few times. V and J are TRBV5-1 and TRBJ1-1; TRBD1 matches at 9 bases. CDR1 SGHRS and CDR2 YFSETQ come from the germline V gene. CDR3 length: 18 residues. V lost 3 bases, J lost 0 bases, and 12 bases stayed unmatched. CDR3 sequence (DNA): TGCGCCAGCAGCTCCCGACCCGACAGGGGGGCCATGAACACTGAAGCTTTCTTT. Protein sequence: CASSSRPDRGAMNTEAFF.

This clonotype showed up many times. This chain joins TRBV7-8 and TRBJ2-1; the D gene is possibly TRBD1 (5 bases). V lost 1 base and J 0 bases, leaving 16 bases between the germline ends. The CDR3 contains 18 residues. Germline V gives CDR1 SGHVS, CDR2 FQNEAQ. The DNA of the CDR3 is TGTGCCAGCAGCTTAGGGTATTTAGCCCAGGGCTCCTACAATGAGCAGTTCTTC. Amino acid sequence: CASSLGYLAQGSYNEQFF.

CDR3 coding DNA: TGTGCCTGGAGCCTACAGGGACAGTATGGCTACACCTTC. It translates to CAWSLQGQYGYTF. The V gene is TRBV30, the J gene TRBJ1-2; 7 bases are shared with TRBD1. The V segment lost 3 bases and the J segment 5 bases; nucleotides outside the gene matches: 6. Germline V gene sequence: CDR1 GTSNPN, CDR2 SVGIG (reference sequence). This CDR3 is built from 13 residues.

This clonotype occurred a few times. The chain is built from TRBV7-9 and TRBJ1-4; D gene uncertain. The CDR3 runs to 11 residues. Deletions cut 8 bases from V and 8 bases from J, with 9 bases between. Germline-derived CDR1 and CDR2 are SEHNR and FQNEAQ (reference sequence). CDR3 sequence (DNA): TGTGCCAGCTTTGAGAAGGAAAAACTGTTTTTT. Its translation: CASFEKEKLFF.

In its sample, this clonotype was seen many times. The chain has TRBV5-1 and TRBJ1-5, with D perhaps TRBD1 (6 bases). With 3 bases removed from V and 6 bases from J, the gap between germline ends came to 16 bases. Germline V gene data show CDR1 as SGHRS and CDR2 as YFSETQ. The CDR3 sequence is 15 residues long. CDR3 region: CASSSSGERGQPQHF. The CDR3 DNA sequence: TGCGCCAGCAGCTCCTCAGGGGAGAGGGGTCAGCCCCAGCATTTT.

The chain is built from TRBV5-1 and TRBJ2-5, with a possible D match to TRBD1 (5 bases). This CDR3 is 16 amino acids long. Trimming left V 4 bases short and J 5 bases short, with 21 bases between. CDR1 SGHRS and CDR2 YFSETQ come from the germline V gene. CDR3 bases: TGCGCCAGCAGCATCGGACACACTGGCATGGTGGAGACCCAGTACTTC. Protein sequence: CASSIGHTGMVETQYF.

The chain recombines TRBV9 with TRBJ2-1, with 7 bases lining up with TRBD1. The junction had 16 bases not matched to a gene; V was cut back by 4 bases and J by 3 bases. Germline values: CDR1 SGDLS, CDR2 YYNGEE. The CDR3 runs to 18 residues. CDR3 in amino acids: CASSSGRGFSHNYNEQFF. CDR3 DNA sequence: TGTGCCAGCAGCTCCGGCAGGGGGTTCTCCCATAACTACAATGAGCAGTTCTTC.

V and J are TRBV5-6 and TRBJ2-1; no firm D call. The CDR3 contains 12 residues. In germline, CDR1 is SGHDT, CDR2 YYEEEE. The V end lost 5 bases, the J end lost 5 bases, and 8 bases lay between the germline ends. CDR3 region: CASREQHNEQFF. Written as DNA, the CDR3 is TGTGCCAGCAGAGAACAGCACAATGAGCAGTTCTTC.

V usage is TRBV9 and J usage is TRBJ1-1; D unclear. Trimming removed 4 bases at V and 0 bases at J, with 10 bases between. The germline CDR1 and CDR2 sequences are SGDLS and YYNGEE. The CDR3 loop spans 14 amino acids. CDR3 in amino acids: CASSISGVNTEAFF. CDR3 coding DNA: TGTGCCAGCAGCATATCCGGGGTGAACACTGAAGCTTTCTTT.